Listed below are T cell receptor beta chains from one sample, sequenced in a study of resident and recirculating memory T cells in vitiligo. Clones were read by immunoSEQ multiplex PCR, and TCRdb kept only the in-frame ones, dropping some. In the table there are 75,000 to 85,000 clones, roughly 94% of which are singletons. What was sequenced was blood. The receptors here all came from a male donor with vitiligo. Each CDR3 is given with its conserved first and last residue. D genes are given only for firm matches. Clone size is shown for a subset of rows, as once, few, many or a class of expanded clone.

CDR3 length,V gene,clone size,D gene,CDR3 protein
14,TRBV30,once,TRBD1,CAWNPTGAGNEQFF
18,TRBV14,-,TRBD2,CASSQHGLAARSYNEQFF
14,TRBV29-1,-,TRBD2,CSVGRENGTDTQYF
16,TRBV9,-,-,CASSVGGASGSQPQHF
17,TRBV5-1,-,TRBD1,CASSLGGTGYRNTEAFF
16,TRBV9,-,TRBD2,CASSVGLAGTTDTQYF
14,TRBV30,-,-,CAWSVRLASGELFF
15,TRBV5-4,-,TRBD1,CASSSILQGNYEQYF
16,TRBV6-5,-,-,CASSYSRGTYSGEQYF
15,TRBV19,-,-,CASILSRDGYYGYTF
12,TRBV7-8,-,-,CASSLSRHEQFF
15,TRBV18,-,-,CASSSRVGGADTQYF
13,TRBV28,-,-,CASSPPGLGGQYF
11,TRBV6-1,-,-,CASATSGEQYF
13,TRBV5-1,-,TRBD1,CASQRQGGSTAFF
14,TRBV28,-,-,CASRNRDPKNGYTF
17,TRBV18,-,TRBD1,CASSPSETGRTNEKLFF
14,TRBV27,-,TRBD1,CASRDRGKTYEQYF
15,TRBV7-9,-,-,CASTPGGLEGYGYTF
14,TRBV6-4,-,-,CASSESGSTDTQYF
16,TRBV9,-,-,CASSAGLGGANEKLFF
13,TRBV25-1,-,-,CASSAQNVETQYF